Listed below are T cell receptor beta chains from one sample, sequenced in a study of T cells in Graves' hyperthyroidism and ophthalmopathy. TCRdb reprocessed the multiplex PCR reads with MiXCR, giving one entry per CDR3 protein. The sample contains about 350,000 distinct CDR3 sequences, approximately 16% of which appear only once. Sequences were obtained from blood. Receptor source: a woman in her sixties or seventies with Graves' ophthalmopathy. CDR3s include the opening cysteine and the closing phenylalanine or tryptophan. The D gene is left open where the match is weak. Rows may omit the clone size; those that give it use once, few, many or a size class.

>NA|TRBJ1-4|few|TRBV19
CASNGVRGGEKLFF
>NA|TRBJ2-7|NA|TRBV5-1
CASSPAVGNYEQYF
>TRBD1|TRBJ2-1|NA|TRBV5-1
CASTATGQLNEQFF
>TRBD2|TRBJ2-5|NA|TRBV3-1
CASSRGTSGRAGETQYF
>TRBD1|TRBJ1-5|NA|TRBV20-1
CSAPDRMVPNQPQHF
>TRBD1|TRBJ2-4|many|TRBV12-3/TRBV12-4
CASSLQGDKNIQYF
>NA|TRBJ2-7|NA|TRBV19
CASSMGVASEQYF
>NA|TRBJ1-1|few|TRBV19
CASGNPEAFF
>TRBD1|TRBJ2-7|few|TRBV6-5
CASSYTGQGAGEQYF
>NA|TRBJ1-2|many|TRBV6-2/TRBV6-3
CASSYSSRDPYGYTF
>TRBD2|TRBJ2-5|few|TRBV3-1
CASSQGGGAQETQYF
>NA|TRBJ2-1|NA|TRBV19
CASSISGYNEQFF
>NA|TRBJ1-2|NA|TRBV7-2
CASSATGLYGYTF
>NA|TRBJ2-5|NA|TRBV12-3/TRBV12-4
CASSLVRAETQYF
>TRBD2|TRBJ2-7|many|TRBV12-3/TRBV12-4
CASSSSASGRYEQYF
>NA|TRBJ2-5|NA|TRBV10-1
CASSRDQPQETQYF
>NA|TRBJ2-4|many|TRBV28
CASRERILAKNIQYF
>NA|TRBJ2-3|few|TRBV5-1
CASSLDSWDTQYF
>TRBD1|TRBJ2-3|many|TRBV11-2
CASSLDPGTGEYTQYF
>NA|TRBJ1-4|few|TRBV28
CASSSSGPNEKLFF
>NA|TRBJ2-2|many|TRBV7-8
CASPSGTATGELFF
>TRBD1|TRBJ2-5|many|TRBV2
CATRDSGQETQYF
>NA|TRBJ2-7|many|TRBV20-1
CSASPALNPHEQYF
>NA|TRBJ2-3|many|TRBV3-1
CASSRMSSSPGPTDTQYF
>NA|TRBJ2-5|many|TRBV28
CASSLVKETQYF
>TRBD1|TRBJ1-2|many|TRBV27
CASSPRQGSSGYTF
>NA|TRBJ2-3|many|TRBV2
CASSPKPSLTTSQYF
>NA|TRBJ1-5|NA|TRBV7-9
CASSSFKDNQPQHF
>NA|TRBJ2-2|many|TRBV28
CASSYLRLAGNTGELFF
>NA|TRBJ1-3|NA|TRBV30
CAWRAYGSGGNTIYF
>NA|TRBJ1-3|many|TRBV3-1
CASSQPANSGNTIYF
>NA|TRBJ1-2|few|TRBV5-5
CASSLPNGYGYTF
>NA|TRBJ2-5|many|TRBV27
CASSLSGNGETQYF
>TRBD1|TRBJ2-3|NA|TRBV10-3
CAISDTTGGDTQYF
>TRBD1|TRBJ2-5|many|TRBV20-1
CSARDGGQGLQETQYF
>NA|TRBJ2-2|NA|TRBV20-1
CSSRLQGELFF
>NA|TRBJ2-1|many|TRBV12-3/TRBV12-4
CASSPTVSSYNEQFF
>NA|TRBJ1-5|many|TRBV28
CASTSLSFTDRHNQPQHF
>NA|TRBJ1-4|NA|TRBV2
CASSEARGEKLFF
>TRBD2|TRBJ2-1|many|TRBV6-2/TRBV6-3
CASSYSGLVTYNEQFF
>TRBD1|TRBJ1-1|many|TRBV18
CASSPGTGGDTEAFF
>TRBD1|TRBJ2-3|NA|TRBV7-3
CASSSTGGAYTDTQYF